This passage covers 24 T cell receptor beta chains from one sample sequenced in a study of a mutant IDH1 vaccine in newly diagnosed glioma. Sequenced by immunoSEQ multiplex PCR; TCRdb stores in-frame clones only, minus some. The repertoire holds approximately 30,000 clones, with more than 80% as singletons. No cognate antigen is known for these TCRs. The time point is: week 47, end of study. Vaccination used 300 ug of mutant IDH1 20-mer peptide per dose, with topical imiquimod. Sequences were derived from PBMCs, sampled from a glioma patient whose treatment included an IDH1 peptide vaccine. The origin of the receptors is a woman aged 40 to 49 with glioma.

The chain recombines TRBV5-1 with TRBJ2-1, with TRBD2 as a possible D gene (6 bases). CDR3 length: 16 amino acids. Germline-derived CDR1 and CDR2 are SGHRS and YFSETQ. With 2 bases removed from V and 0 bases from J, the gap between germline ends came to 12 bases. The CDR3 spells CASSFGTLSSYNEQFF. CDR3 bases: TGCGCCAGCAGCTTCGGGACTCTCAGCTCCTACAATGAGCAGTTCTTC.

The count of this clone is one. The J gene is TRBJ2-3, the V gene TRBV5-1, with D possibly being TRBD2 (5 bases). This CDR3 region has 17 residues. With 3 bases removed from V and 0 bases from J, the gap between germline ends came to 17 bases. Germline lookup yields CDR1 SGHRS and CDR2 YFSETQ. DNA of the CDR3: TGCGCCAGCAGCTCCCCTGGGTCGGGGAAGAGCACAGATACGCAGTATTTT. It yields the protein CASSSPGSGKSTDTQYF.

This clone was counted a single time. The chain has TRBV7-2 and TRBJ2-7, with TRBD1 identical over 11 bases. This CDR3 has 15 residues. The germline gives CDR1 SGHTA, CDR2 FQGNSA. V lost 3 bases, J lost 4 bases, and 5 bases stayed unmatched. The DNA for the CDR3 is TGTGCCAGCAGCTTTGCGGGGACAGGGGGTTACGAGCAGTACTTC. Translating it yields CASSFAGTGGYEQYF.

The V gene is TRBV4-3, the J gene TRBJ2-7; D not certain. Deletions cut 0 bases from V and 6 bases from J, with 12 bases between. The germline V gene has CDR1 LGHNA and CDR2 YSLEER. The CDR3 has 14 residues. CDR3 loop: CASSQESGASEQYF. CDR3 DNA sequence: TGCGCCAGCAGCCAAGAATCAGGAGCGAGCGAGCAGTACTTC.

CDR3 in amino acids: CASSQVAGTSGDTQYF. CDR3 sequence (DNA): TGCGCCAGCAGCCAAGTCGCCGGGACTAGCGGAGATACGCAGTATTTT. The chain uses TRBV4-1 and TRBJ2-3, with 11 bases that match TRBD2. The J segment lost 5 bases and the V segment lost 1 base, leaving 5 bases of the junction unmatched. This CDR3 spans 16 amino acids. The V gene's germline CDR1 is MGHRA and CDR2 YSYEKL.

This chain connects TRBV20-1 to TRBJ1-1, with D unresolved. CDR1 DFQATT and CDR2 SNEGSKA come from the germline V gene (reference sequence). This CDR3 is built from 10 residues. The V end was cut by 7 bases, the J end by 3 bases, with 6 bases between. The CDR3 DNA sequence: TGCAGTGGCGGGCACACTGAAGCTTTCTTT. It is translated as CSGGHTEAFF.

V usage is TRBV6-5 and J usage is TRBJ1-2; 9 nucleotides align to TRBD1. Per germline, CDR1 MNHEY and CDR2 SVGAGI. The CDR3 is 13 amino acids. V shed 5 bases and J 14 bases; nucleotides not matched to a gene: 12. Written as DNA, the CDR3 is TGTGCCAGCAGTCGCCGGGACAGGGCCTCGTTAACCTTC. It is translated as CASSRRDRASLTF.

The V gene is TRBV27, the J gene TRBJ2-5, with D unresolved. Between the trimmed V and J ends, which lost 2 bases and 0 bases, there was a span of 10 bases. The CDR3 extends over 15 amino acids. The germline V gene encodes CDR1 MNHEY and CDR2 SMNVEV (reference sequence). The CDR3: CASSLRSYNQETQYF. The CDR3 DNA sequence: TGTGCCAGCAGTTTACGCAGCTACAACCAAGAGACCCAGTACTTC.

This rearrangement joins TRBV2 to TRBJ2-5, with D maybe TRBD1 (6 bases). This CDR3 has 15 amino acids. Germline V gives CDR1 SNHLY, CDR2 FYNNEI. The ends were cut back, 1 base at V and 5 bases at J, with 14 bases in the middle. The CDR3 reads CASSEGWQGSETQYF. The CDR3, as DNA: TGTGCCAGCAGTGAAGGCTGGCAGGGGTCGGAGACCCAGTACTTC.

The gene calls are TRBV6-5 and TRBJ1-4, with D possibly matching TRBD1 (6 bases). Trimming took 4 bases from V and 0 from J, leaving 12 bases between them. Germline V CDR1 and CDR2: MNHEY, SVGAGI. The CDR3 has 16 residues. In nucleotides, the CDR3 is TGTGCCAGCAGTTTACCGGGACACCCAACTAATGAAAAACTGTTTTTT. Protein product: CASSLPGHPTNEKLFF.

The chain uses TRBV5-1 and TRBJ1-3; D unresolved. Trimming took off 4 bases at V and 2 bases at J, with 10 bases between the two ends. The CDR3 has 14 amino acids. Germline V gives CDR1 SGHRS, CDR2 YFSETQ. For the CDR3, the DNA is TGCGCCAGCAGCGCGGACGACGCTGGAAACACCATATATTTT. It translates to CASSADDAGNTIYF.

The chain employs TRBV25-1 and TRBJ2-2, with TRBD1 identical over 10 bases. V lost 11 bases to trimming and J lost 3 bases; unmatched junction nucleotides: 15. Germline assignment: CDR1 MGHDK and CDR2 SYGVNS. The CDR3 loop spans 17 amino acids. CDR3 loop: CAASPQAGTGDTGELFF. Here the CDR3 DNA reads TGTGCCGCCAGTCCGCAAGCCGGGACAGGGGACACCGGGGAGCTGTTTTTT.

V is TRBV7-2 and J is TRBJ1-1; no clear D. V gave up 1 base and J gave up 7 bases, with 7 bases separating them. CDR1 is SGHTA, CDR2 FQGNSA, per germline. The CDR3 runs to 12 residues. CDR3 nucleotide sequence: TGTGCCAGCAGCTTAGTGGGCTGTGAAGCTTTCTTT. It is translated as CASSLVGCEAFF.

The V and J genes are TRBV19 and TRBJ1-5; a weak D match, TRBD1 (5 bases). Germline CDR1 and CDR2: LNHDA and SQIVND (reference sequence). Trimming stripped 4 bases from V and 5 bases from J, with 21 bases between. CDR3 length: 17 residues. The DNA for the CDR3 is TGTGCCAGTAGTAGTGGGCCGGGACGCGGGACCCATCAGCCCCAGCATTTT. It translates to CASSSGPGRGTHQPQHF.

The chain employs TRBV7-2 and TRBJ2-1; perhaps D is TRBD1 or TRBD2 (6 bases each). The CDR3 length is 16 residues. Germline V gene sequence: CDR1 SGHTA, CDR2 FQGNSA. V lost 3 bases, J lost 1 base, and 13 bases lay in between. The CDR3 sequence is CASSFQPGASYNEQFF. Written as DNA, the CDR3 is TGTGCCAGCAGCTTTCAGCCGGGGGCATCCTACAATGAGCAGTTCTTC.

This clone was seen once. V gene TRBV6-6 combines with J gene TRBJ2-5; D gene uncertain. The germline CDR1 and CDR2 sequences are MNHNY and SVGAGI (reference sequence). The CDR3 covers 15 residues. V was pared by 7 bases and J by 4 bases, with 19 bases between. The CDR3 DNA reads as TGTGCCAGCATTCAGCCGGGCCCAAAGGGAGAGACCCAGTACTTC. It translates to CASIQPGPKGETQYF.

The rearrangement links TRBV6-5 to TRBJ2-7; 9 bases are shared with TRBD1. This CDR3 region has 14 residues. From germline, CDR1 is MNHEY and CDR2 SVGAGI. V lost 5 bases to trimming and J lost 5 bases; unmatched junction nucleotides: 7. This chain's CDR3 is CASSNRGRNDEQYF. DNA for the CDR3: TGTGCCAGCAGTAACAGGGGGCGAAATGACGAGCAGTACTTC.

V gene TRBV4-1 combines with J gene TRBJ2-3, with 8 bases fitting TRBD2. Germline CDR1 reads MGHRA; CDR2 reads YSYEKL. Trimming removed 1 base from V and 7 bases from J; junction bases left unmatched: 10. This CDR3 has 16 residues. The CDR3 reads CASSQVYGGGLYTQYF. CDR3 bases: TGCGCCAGCAGCCAAGTTTACGGGGGGGGACTTTATACGCAGTATTTT.

Only one count was recorded for this clone. The chain links TRBV4-1 to TRBJ1-2; D unresolved. CDR3 size: 16 residues. Germline CDR1 reads MGHRA; CDR2 reads YSYEKL. V gave up 4 bases and J gave up 3 bases, with 18 bases separating them. CDR3 sequence: CASSPGPFKEDYGYTF. CDR3 in DNA: TGCGCCAGCAGCCCCGGACCGTTTAAGGAAGACTATGGCTACACCTTC.

The CDR3 region has the DNA TGTGCTAGTGGCCCGGACAGGGGTGTGCAGTACTTC. Residues: CASGPDRGVQYF. This rearrangement joins TRBV12-5 to TRBJ2-7, with 9 bases lining up with TRBD1. This CDR3 has 12 residues. The V gene end was trimmed by 6 bases and the J gene end by 9 bases; junction bases not matched to a gene: 6. Germline-derived CDR1 and CDR2 are LGHNT and FRNRAP.

The rearrangement uses TRBV27 and TRBJ2-5, with 9 bases aligning to TRBD1. V lost 0 bases, J lost 5 bases, and 7 bases stayed unmatched. The CDR3 is made up of 16 amino acids. The germline V gene has CDR1 MNHEY and CDR2 SMNVEV (reference sequence). The CDR3 loop reads CASSLSLQGAGETQYF. The CDR3 DNA reads as TGTGCCAGCAGTTTATCATTACAGGGGGCAGGGGAGACCCAGTACTTC.

The table lists this clone with a count of one. The genes are TRBV29-1 and TRBJ1-2; a possible D gene is TRBD1 (5 bases). Germline V gene data show CDR1 as SQVTM and CDR2 as ANQGSEA. With 4 bases removed from V and 3 bases from J, the gap between germline ends came to 15 bases. This CDR3 contains 14 residues. The CDR3 coding sequence is TGCAGCGTTGGGCGCCGCGGGGGAGACTATGGCTACACCTTC. It translates to CSVGRRGGDYGYTF.

The chain has TRBV28 and TRBJ1-4; D is undetermined. The CDR3 runs to 14 residues. Per the germline V gene, CDR1 is MDHEN and CDR2 is SYDVKM. The V gene lost 2 bases and the J gene lost 2 bases, with 6 bases spanning the gap. The CDR3 loop is CASSLGVTNEKLFF. CDR3 in DNA: TGTGCCAGCAGTTTAGGGGTGACTAATGAAAAACTGTTTTTT.

The chain uses TRBV4-1 and TRBJ1-5; maybe TRBD1 (5 bases). Trimming took 1 base from V and 2 from J, leaving 12 bases between them. CDR3 length: 16 residues. The V gene's germline CDR1 is MGHRA and CDR2 YSYEKL. This chain's CDR3 is CASSQVPGAGNQPQHF. CDR3 nucleotides: TGCGCCAGCAGCCAAGTTCCCGGGGCTGGCAATCAGCCCCAGCATTTT.